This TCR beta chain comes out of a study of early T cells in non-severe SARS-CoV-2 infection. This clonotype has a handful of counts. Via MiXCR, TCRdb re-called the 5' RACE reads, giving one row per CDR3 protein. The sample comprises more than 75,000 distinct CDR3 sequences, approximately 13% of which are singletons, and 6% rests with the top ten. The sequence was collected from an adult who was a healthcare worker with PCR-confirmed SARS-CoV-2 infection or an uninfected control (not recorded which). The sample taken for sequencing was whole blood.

The chain's CDR3 is CSVEVIGNTEAFF. CDR3 nucleotides: TGCAGCGTTGAGGTGATAGGAAACACTGAAGCTTTCTTT. The rearrangement links TRBV29-1 to TRBJ1-1, with D unclear. This CDR3 is 13 amino acids long. Germline CDR1 is SQVTM and CDR2 is ANQGSEA. Trimming took off 3 bases at V and 2 bases at J, with 10 bases between the two ends.